This is a list of T cell receptor beta chains from one sample in a study of beta chain features in type 1 diabetes. The protocol was immunoSEQ multiplex PCR, while the TCRdb copy is restricted to in-frame clones and leaves out a portion. The sample lists about 930,000 clones; 15% to 20% were seen once. The sequencing input was naive CD4+ T cells from blood. These receptors all come from a woman younger than 35 in good health. Both conserved end residues are part of each CDR3. Fields, in order: V gene, clone size, CDR3 protein. Some rows have no size entry. The others give once, few or many, or a class for an expanded clone.

>TRBV29-1|.
CSVEANNYGYTF
>TRBV18|once
CASSPGSAGSTDEQFF
>TRBV19|few
CASSIGTSADSGANVLTF
>TRBV28|few
CASRDSTKNIQYF
>TRBV7-9|.
CASSFSGAGELFF
>TRBV28|few
CASINGQGSYTDTQYF
>TRBV18|.
CASSPIAGVYEQFF
>TRBV2|few
CASSEIGNEQFF
>TRBV19|.
CASRHTGEENIQYF
>TRBV5-1|.
CASTPGLITGELFF
>TRBV28|few
CASLSSREAFF
>TRBV5-5|.
CASSPPTVYEQYF
>TRBV4-1|.
CASSARDSMNTEAFF
>TRBV9|.
CASSVVAAPYNEQFF
>TRBV18|.
CASSLNRDGETQYF
>TRBV15|few
CATSRNRANQPQHF
>TRBV9|.
CASRAGAGTKYGYTF
>TRBV5-6|.
CASSPSYSNQPQHF
>TRBV11-2|.
CASSLTRQGWDNEQFF
>TRBV5-1|few
CASTGGGGFGWNEQFF
>TRBV4-2|.
CASSPGTAGYGYTF
>TRBV28|.
CASSQGNQPQHF
>TRBV4-3|few
CASSQGSSGYNEQFF
>TRBV29-1|.
CSVKGQGGETQYF
>TRBV9|few
CASSVAGGTKLHF
>TRBV5-1|few
CASSPLPGLGSHNEQFF
>TRBV7-9|.
CASSSTSGGNPADTQYF
>TRBV5-6|.
CASSLPGGQETQYF
>TRBV4-2|few
CASSQNPTSDTGELFF
>TRBV6-5|few
CASSYGQGVYEQYF
>TRBV19|.
CASSSRVMLNTEAFF
>TRBV11-1|.
CASSSPSRPQQYF
>TRBV18|few
CASQPSPGQMQETQYF
>TRBV4-3|.
CASSLDIRMKNIQYF
>TRBV5-1|.
CASSLGSTGVYEQYF
>TRBV7-9|.
CASSPDSGTGAPDYGYTF
>TRBV5-4|.
CASSPSIAGVGGELFF
>TRBV7-6|.
CASSPRAGLSYNEQFF
>TRBV9|.
CASSPRLITGELFF
>TRBV7-9|.
CASSLEGYGLGNTEAFF
>TRBV21-1|few
CASSKWTGNVHEQYF
>TRBV5-1|.
CASSLAGQVHHEQYF
>TRBV9|few
CASSVVPQTNTYEQYF
>TRBV7-2|few
CASSLALGLDTQYF
>TRBV6-5|.
CASAVQGIYNEQFF
>TRBV28|few
CASRMQGAGDTQYF
>TRBV18|.
CASSPFHMDLGYNEQFF
>TRBV18|few
CASSRGDSYNEQFF
>TRBV5-1|few
CASSAGIGDTEAFF
>TRBV6-6|.
CASSVVNTGELFF
>TRBV5-1|few
CASSFYRTSGTDTQYF
>TRBV9|.
CASSVGSGSPETQYF
>TRBV27|.
CASSLGAGTGEREKLFF
>TRBV6-1|.
CASSETGTARNQPQHF